This T cell receptor (beta chain) derives from a study of T cells in Graves' hyperthyroidism and ophthalmopathy (dated by TCRdb to the late 2010s). Regarding the complete study: To identify TCR V-J signatures that set the groups apart, the researchers used a discovery cohort of more than 95 patients, made up of 40 to 45 with Graves' ophthalmopathy and 57 with stable Graves' hyperthyroidism. An independent validation cohort of around 19 hyperthyroidism patients and about 15 patients who later progressed to ophthalmopathy tested prospective prediction of ophthalmopathy. For training and testing, the 100 or so patients in the discovery cohort were randomly divided in a 7:3 ratio. In addition, the study compared T-cell repertoires in thyroid tissue and in blood from roughly 6 Graves' hyperthyroidism patients. Following sampling, methimazole starting at 30 mg daily was given to hyperthyroidism patients, and high-dose intravenous methylprednisolone was given to ophthalmopathy patients. The paper describes TCR Vbeta CDR3 sequencing of around 130 peripheral blood samples, made up of around 41 ophthalmopathy patients, around 78 hyperthyroidism patients and 17 progressor patients. The paper as a whole reports these results and caveats: During validation, the model predicted progression to ophthalmopathy a median of about 6.5 months ahead of onset, with more than 60% sensitivity and 72.22% specificity. Blood samples also contained most of the expanded thyroid clonotypes (frequency above 0.001), which suggests that blood repertoires may reflect thyroid immune responses. Sample size was not statistically predetermined, and blinding of investigators to group allocation was not performed. A 13 V-J signature model separated ophthalmopathy from stable hyperthyroidism, with 87.88% sensitivity and around 84% specificity in cross-validation and 80%/75% in testing.

With respect to this clonotype: It has no known antigen specificity. No base quality information exists; no much larger clone differs at one position.

Amplification of TCR beta CDR3 regions was carried out from RNA transcripts. The TCR CDR3 was subjected to a first round of RT-PCR using the HTBI primer set and the Qiagen OneStep RT-PCR kit. Libraries were constructed in a second round of multiplex PCR, after which size selection and purification were carried out. The libraries were sequenced on an Illumina HiSeq2000 using paired-end 100 bp reads. Concerning the study's data processing: SOAPnuke was used to process the raw data, with reads discarded if the reads contained adapters or uncalled bases, had a mean Phred below 15, or lacked an exact constant-primer or identifier match. COPE v1.2.5 was used to merge the high-quality paired reads, and each unique nucleotide sequence was defined as a clonotype. Clonotypes were aligned to IMGT TRBV, TRBD and TRBJ reference segments using MiTCR v1.1. The analysis included only V-J combinations with a frequency above 0.0001, which together covered 99.2% of the repertoires. A TCS score was defined as the ratio between F50 (clonal expansion) and ExV (chaos), using BLOSUM62-based TCRdist between CDR3 peptides within each V-J. Welch's t-statistics and random forest reduced 450 to 600 V-J features to 10 to 15, which were used in a naive Bayes classifier (R e1071). TCRdb redid the processing of the public reads, applying fastp at Q25 and MiXCR, and retained in-frame beta chains. Rows merge per CDR3 protein into single entries with the most common DNA and genes. These V and J calls originate from TCRdb's pipeline instead of the authors' own analysis. This sample comprises around 540,000 distinct CDR3 sequences, around 46% of them detected only once. The ten largest clones represent just under 8.5% of the sample.

Graves' hyperthyroidism was defined as stable when no progression to ophthalmopathy occurred over 18 months of follow-up. The hyperthyroidism patients were between 18 and 65 years old and newly diagnosed, with a disease duration of less than 2 months. Any patient with an uncontrolled infection, another autoimmune disease, pregnancy or lactation was excluded. Clinical symptoms, serum thyroxine and TRAb, thyroid ultrasound, and orbital computed tomography formed the basis for the diagnoses. Trizol reagent was used to extract total RNA, and RNA quality was then checked on an Agilent 2100 Bioanalyzer. Trimming costs V 4 bases and J 4 bases, and their ends lie 18 bases apart. Per the germline V gene, KGHDR is the CDR1 and SFDVKD is the CDR2. CDR3 length: 17 amino acids, cysteine to phenylalanine. Only the CDR3 part of the read is kept: 51 bases, read in frame from the first base.

In this chain, TRBV24-1 is recombined with TRBJ2-2; the D gene is perhaps TRBD1, on 5 matching bases. This receptor was obtained from a woman aged 18-29 years with Graves' hyperthyroidism. Donor details come from another sample of the same person, matched by shared clones. The sequenced sample was peripheral blood or thyroid tissue (not recorded which). CDR3 sequence: CATSDRPRVSGTGELFF. The nucleotide sequence reads TGTGCCACCAGTGACCGACCCAGGGTCTCGGGCACCGGGGAGCTGTTTTTT.